This TCR beta chain was identified in a study of naive and memory T cell subsets. Study findings and constraints: Between naive and memory subsets, TCR abundance power law exponents differed. Naive repertoires, especially CD8, held a few larger clonotypes, possibly memory cells re-expressing CD45RA.

This clonotype was found a few times. What it recognizes is unknown. An equimolar mix of two oligonucleotides served as the beta constant-region primer for TRBC1 and TRBC2. Nested alpha and beta constant-region primers with the SP2 primer drove four PCR rounds on ligated cDNA. TCRdb reprocessed the UMI-ligation and nested PCR reads via MiXCR and lists one record per CDR3 protein. The sample lists more than 95,000 distinct CDR3 sequences; about 14% were seen once. CD8 T cells were positively selected from what remained after CD4 positive selection. Cells stained for CD3, CD4, CD8, CD45RA and CD27 were sorted into four subsets. The CDR3 length is 16 residues. Germline CDR1 SEHNR, CDR2 FQNEAQ (reference sequence). With V trimmed by 5 bases and J by 3 bases, 9 bases remained unmatched.

Sequenced input: naive CD8+ T cells from blood. This sequence originates from a human donor in good health. The chain links TRBV7-9 to TRBJ2-5; 10 bases align to TRBD2. CDR3 protein: CASSPLRTSGKETQYF. The CDR3 DNA sequence: TGTGCCAGCAGCCCCCTCCGGACTAGCGGTAAAGAGACCCAGTACTTC.